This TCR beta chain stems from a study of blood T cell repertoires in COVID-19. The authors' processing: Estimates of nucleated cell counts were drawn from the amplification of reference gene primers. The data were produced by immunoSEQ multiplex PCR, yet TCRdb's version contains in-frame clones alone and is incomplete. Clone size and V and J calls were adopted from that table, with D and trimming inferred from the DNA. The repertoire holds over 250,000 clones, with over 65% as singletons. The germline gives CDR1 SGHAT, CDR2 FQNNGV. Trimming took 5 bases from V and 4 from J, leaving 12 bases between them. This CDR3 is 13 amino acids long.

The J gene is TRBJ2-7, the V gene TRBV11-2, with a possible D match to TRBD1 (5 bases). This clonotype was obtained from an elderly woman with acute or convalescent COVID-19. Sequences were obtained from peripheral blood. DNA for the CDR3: TGTGCCAGCAGCAGAAGTCAGGGTTACGAGCAGTACTTC. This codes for CASSRSQGYEQYF.